The source of this T cell receptor (beta chain) is a study of beta chain features in type 1 diabetes. Study findings and constraints: Patients and controls would be equally affected if PCR favored shorter templates. Cells with high TCR expression could be over-represented when cDNA is sequenced. The similarity of naive, central memory and Treg TCRB repertoires appeared greater among patients than among healthy donors.

About this clone itself: What it recognizes is unknown.

Trimming left V 3 bases short and J 5 bases short, with 11 bases between. Germline CDR1 GTSNPN, CDR2 SVGIG (reference sequence). CDR3 length equals 13 residues. Expressed TCRB transcripts got sequenced, as all isolated RNA was reverse transcribed. The repertoire was sequenced with immunoSEQ multiplex PCR; TCRdb's copy has only in-frame clones and lacks some. Among 200,000 to 300,000 clones listed, more than 65% were seen once. This clonotype was obtained from a man aged 30 to 45 in good health. Material: naive CD4+ T cells from blood. J is TRBJ1-5 and V is TRBV30; D might be TRBD1 (5 bases). The CDR3 DNA is TGTGCCTGGAGCAATGTGGGGGATCAGCCCCAGCATTTT. It yields the protein CAWSNVGDQPQHF.